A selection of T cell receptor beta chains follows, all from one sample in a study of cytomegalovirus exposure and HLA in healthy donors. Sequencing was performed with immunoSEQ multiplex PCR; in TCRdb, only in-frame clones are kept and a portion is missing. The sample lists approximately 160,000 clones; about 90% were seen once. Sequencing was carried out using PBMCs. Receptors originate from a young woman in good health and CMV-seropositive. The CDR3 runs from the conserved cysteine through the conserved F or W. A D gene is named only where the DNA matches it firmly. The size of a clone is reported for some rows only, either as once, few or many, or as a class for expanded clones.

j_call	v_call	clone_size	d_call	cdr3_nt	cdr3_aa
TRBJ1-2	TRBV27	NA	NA	TGTGCCAGCAGTTTATCGGGGGGCGGGGGGTACGGCTACACCTTC	CASSLSGGGGYGYTF
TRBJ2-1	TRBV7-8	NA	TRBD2	TGTGCCAGCAGCTTAGTAGGGACTAGCGGTTACAATGAGCAGTTCTTC	CASSLVGTSGYNEQFF
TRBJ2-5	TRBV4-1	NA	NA	TGCGCCAGCAGCCAACTTCCTAGCAAGGAGACCCAGTACTTC	CASSQLPSKETQYF
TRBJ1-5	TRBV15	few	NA	TGTGCCACCAGCGAGGGATATAGCAATCAGCCCCAGCATTTT	CATSEGYSNQPQHF
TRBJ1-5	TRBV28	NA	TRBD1	TGTGCCAGCTTAGACAGGGGTCCCCTTAGCAATCAGCCCCAGCATTTT	CASLDRGPLSNQPQHF
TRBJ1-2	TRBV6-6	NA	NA	TGTGCCAGCACAGGCAGGGACTATGGCTACACCTTC	CASTGRDYGYTF
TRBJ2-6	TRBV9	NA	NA	TGTGCCAGCAGCGTAGACCTGAGTAGAGGGGCCAACGTCCTGACTTTC	CASSVDLSRGANVLTF
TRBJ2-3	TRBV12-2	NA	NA	TGTGCAAGTCGCCCGCGGGCGGACTATGGGTTGCGCACAGATACGCAGTATTTT	CASRPRADYGLRTDTQYF
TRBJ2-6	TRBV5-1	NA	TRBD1	TGCGCCAGCAGCACCGGGACAGGGGACGTCGTCCTGACTTTC	CASSTGTGDVVLTF
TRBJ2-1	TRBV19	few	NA	TGTGCCAGTAGTGACAGCTACAATGAGCAGTTCTTC	CASSDSYNEQFF
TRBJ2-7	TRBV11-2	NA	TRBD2	TGTGCCAGCAGCTTAGATCCGGGGGGATCCTACGAGCAGTACTTC	CASSLDPGGSYEQYF
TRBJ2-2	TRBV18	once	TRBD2	TGTGCCAGCTCAACGGGACTAGCAAGCACCGGGGAGCTGTTTTTT	CASSTGLASTGELFF
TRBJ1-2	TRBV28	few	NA	TGTGCCAGCAGTTCAGCTCGACAGGTCATAAGCGGCTACACCTTC	CASSSARQVISGYTF
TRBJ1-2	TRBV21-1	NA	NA	TGTGCCAGCAGCAAAGGGGTACAGGGCAGGAACTATGGCTACACCTTC	CASSKGVQGRNYGYTF
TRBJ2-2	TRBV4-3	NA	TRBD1	TGCGCCAGCAGCCCCGGACAGGGTGGCACCGGGGAGCTGTTTTTT	CASSPGQGGTGELFF
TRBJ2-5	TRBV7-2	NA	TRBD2	TGTGCCAGCAGCTCGGGGGGACTAGCTAAGAAGGAGACCCAGTACTTC	CASSSGGLAKKETQYF